This is a list of T cell receptor beta chains from one sample in a study of shared clonotypes between healthy human individuals. Profiling relied on immunoSEQ multiplex PCR, and the TCRdb table lists in-frame clones only, not all of them. The table lists millions of clones, roughly 93% of them singletons. The sample comprised naive CD4+ T cells from PBMCs. These TCRs come from a man aged 18 to 30 in good health. Some clones in this sample may be carry-over from other donors' samples. CDR3s include the opening cysteine and the closing phenylalanine or tryptophan. The D gene is left open where the match is weak. The size entry is marked missing in some rows and otherwise reads once, few, many or a size class.

v_gene	j_gene	d_gene	abundance	CDR3aa	CDR3nt
TRBV2	TRBJ1-2	NA	NA	CASSETEPNYGYTF	TGTGCCAGCAGTGAGACAGAGCCTAACTATGGCTACACCTTC
TRBV11-3	TRBJ1-1	NA	NA	CASSFNRDTEAFF	TGTGCCAGCAGCTTTAACAGGGACACTGAAGCTTTCTTT
TRBV10-1	TRBJ2-2	TRBD1	NA	CASGTAPTGELFF	TGCGCCAGCGGGACAGCTCCAACCGGGGAGCTGTTTTTT
TRBV6-1	TRBJ1-1	NA	NA	CASSEAANREAFF	TGTGCCAGCAGTGAAGCTGCGAACCGTGAAGCTTTCTTT
TRBV29-1	TRBJ1-4	NA	NA	CSALSVGEKLFF	TGCAGCGCGCTCAGTGTAGGTGAAAAACTGTTTTTT
TRBV10-3	TRBJ2-7	NA	once	CAISELGGEYEQYF	TGTGCCATCAGTGAGTTGGGGGGCGAGTACGAGCAGTACTTC
TRBV9	TRBJ2-5	TRBD2	NA	CASSVSEGGPWETQYF	TGTGCCAGCAGCGTCTCGGAGGGAGGGCCGTGGGAGACCCAGTACTTC
TRBV11-2	TRBJ2-1	NA	NA	CASSTSAYNEQFF	TGTGCCAGCAGCACCTCGGCCTACAATGAGCAGTTCTTC
TRBV7-2	TRBJ2-1	NA	NA	CASSLALNSYNEQFF	TGTGCCAGCAGCTTAGCGCTGAACTCCTACAATGAGCAGTTCTTC
TRBV7-6	TRBJ2-3	NA	NA	CASSLNSASDTQYF	TGTGCCAGCAGCTTAAATTCAGCTTCGGATACGCAGTATTTT
TRBV12-5	TRBJ2-1	NA	NA	CASGPSPNEQFF	TGTGCTAGTGGTCCCTCCCCTAATGAGCAGTTCTTC
TRBV25-1	TRBJ2-1	NA	NA	CASSAIYGEQFF	TGTGCCAGCAGTGCGATTTACGGTGAGCAGTTCTTC
TRBV19	TRBJ2-7	TRBD1	NA	CASSTLPGQASYEQYF	TGTGCCAGTAGTACACTCCCGGGACAGGCCTCCTACGAGCAGTACTTC